This T cell receptor beta chain stems from a study of shared clonotypes between healthy human individuals. The overall study: Those who served as donors were a couple of women and three men between the ages of 18 and 49. Per donor, three plates held CD4 naive cells, three held CD4 memory, two held CD8 naive and one held CD8 memory.

Sequenced by immunoSEQ multiplex PCR; TCRdb stores in-frame clones only, minus some. The sample shows about 2.3 million clones, around 90% of them seen only once. In regard to this clone: Its target is unknown.

Whole-study results and caveats: Compared with clonotypes that all four donors shared, non-shared clonotypes had lower generation probabilities.

Germline loops: CDR1 SGHKS, CDR2 YYEKEE (reference sequence). V lost 2 bases, J lost 0 bases, and 11 bases lay in between. This CDR3 has 16 amino acids. CD45RA+ naive and CD45RA-negative memory subsets were separated from CD4+ cells. This clonotype originated in a man in his late teens or twenties in good health. Some clones in this sample may be carry-over from other donors' samples. Sequenced material: naive CD4+ T cells from PBMCs. Specified subset: CD45RA+ positively selected. The chain links TRBV5-5 to TRBJ1-4; D remains ambiguous. CDR3 sequence reads: CASSFPGIPTNEKLFF. The CDR3 coding sequence is TGTGCCAGCAGCTTCCCGGGAATCCCAACTAATGAAAAACTGTTTTTT.